This T cell receptor (beta chain) was observed in a study of blood T cell repertoires in COVID-19. In the study overall: Collection of acute and convalescent COVID-19 samples took place in the United States, Italy and Spain. T cells, B-cell-depleted T cells, or PBMCs supplied cDNA or gDNA.

The authors' processing: How many nucleated cells were present was estimated from reference gene primer amplification. Assay: immunoSEQ multiplex PCR; the TCRdb copy retains only in-frame clones and omits some. V, J and clone size were drawn from that table, and D and trimming were deduced from the DNA. This sample has about 170,000 clones; roughly nine tenths occur once, and the top ten carry under 3.5%. The specimen sequenced was peripheral blood. This receptor was obtained from a man aged 65-85 years with acute or convalescent COVID-19.

For the CDR3, the DNA is TGTGCCAGCAGTTACTCGTTCCAGAACAATGAGCAGTTCTTC. Translated: CASSYSFQNNEQFF. The chain recombines TRBV6-5 with TRBJ2-1; no firm D call. In germline, CDR1 is MNHEY, CDR2 SVGAGI. V lost 0 bases and J 5 bases, leaving 8 bases between the germline ends. The CDR3 has 14 amino acids.